The TCR beta chain described here comes from a study of regulatory T cells in long-lasting Graves disease. According to the study, TCR beta libraries were built with iRepertoire HTBI primers and CDR3-region Arm-PCR. TCRdb re-called the multiplex PCR reads through MiXCR, storing one row per CDR3 protein. The table lists some 430,000 distinct CDR3 sequences, roughly 21% of them singletons, with around 7% in the top ten. This clonotype was detected a few times. Antigen specificity is unknown. Study conclusions and caveats: Persistent disease preferred TRBV28, TRBJ1-2 and TRBJ2-5; new disease, TRBV20-1 and TRBJ2-1.

Specified time point: persistent/refractory GD, antithyroid drugs over 5 years with positive TRAb. PBMC-extracted RNA yielded the TCR library. CDR3 size: 15 residues. Germline V gene sequence: CDR1 MGHRA, CDR2 YSYEKL. Between the trimmed V and J ends, which lost 1 base and 4 bases, there was a span of 14 bases. This rearrangement joins TRBV4-1 to TRBJ2-7; TRBD2 is a possible D gene (5 bases). This specimen consisted of peripheral blood mononuclear cells (PBMCs), obtained when the disease was refractory, from a patient treated with antithyroid drugs. The source of this sequence is a female donor with Graves disease. The DNA for the CDR3 is TGCGCCAGCAGCCAAGTTGAGATGAGCGGTTACGAGCAGTACTTC. Amino acid sequence: CASSQVEMSGYEQYF.